Below, 25 T cell receptor beta chains from the same sample are listed, as sequenced in a study of T-cell memory formation after mild COVID-19. TCRdb itself ran the 5' RACE reads through MiXCR, one entry per CDR3 protein. The sample lists hundreds of thousands of distinct CDR3 sequences; about 22% were seen once. Source material: PBMCs or a T cell subset sorted from them (not recorded which). The receptors come from an adult woman who had mild COVID-19 (a few samples of this study predate the infection). Cell type and time point are not known.

This clonotype was picked up a small number of times. This rearrangement joins TRBV12-3 or TRBV12-4 to TRBJ1-1; D is unclear. The CDR3 runs 11 residues. The V and J ends lost 7 bases and 8 bases respectively, with 11 bases between them. CDR3 in amino acids: CASNDHGEAFF. The CDR3 region has the DNA TGTGCCAGCAACGATCACGGGGAAGCTTTCTTT.

This clonotype has more than one count but fewer than ten. The chain employs TRBV24-1 and TRBJ2-3, with D hard to call. V lost 0 bases and J lost 8, with 5 bases in between. The V gene's germline CDR1 is KGHDR and CDR2 SFDVKD. This CDR3 spans 12 amino acids. The CDR3 protein is CATSDLWFTQYF. In DNA, the CDR3 is TGTGCCACCAGTGATTTGTGGTTTACGCAGTATTTT.

Details on this clonotype: At one boundary the junction diverges from the germline segment, which might be a read error. The CDR3 sequence: CASSPRGGRNNEAFF. CDR3 DNA: TGTGCCAGCTCACCACGGGGTGGGCGGAACAATGAAGCTTTCTTT. The chain recombines TRBV18 with TRBJ1-1; no reliable D call. Germline CDR1 reads KGHSH; CDR2 reads LQKENI. The CDR3 loop spans 15 amino acids.

This clonotype was picked up a small number of times. This chain connects TRBV23-1 to TRBJ2-7, with a possible D match to TRBD2 (6 bases). TRBV23-1 is known as an ORF, though its function is uncertain. CDR3 length: 16 residues. V lost 0 bases and J lost 2, with 14 bases in between. The CDR3 DNA reads TGCGCCAGCAGTCAATCGGGAGGACGGGTCACCTACGAGCAGTACTTC. Its protein product is CASSQSGGRVTYEQYF.

This clonotype was found many times. The chain carries TRBV20-1 and TRBJ1-2; 11 positions match TRBD1. The germline gives CDR1 DFQATT, CDR2 SNEGSKA (reference sequence). This CDR3 is built from 12 residues. V lost 6 bases, J lost 7 bases, and 4 bases stayed unmatched. The CDR3 DNA sequence: TGCAGTGCCGGACAGGGGGCAACTGGCTACACCTTC. Translation: CSAGQGATGYTF.

V and J are TRBV7-6 and TRBJ2-7, with D possibly being TRBD1 (6 bases). Germline CDR1 and CDR2: SGHVS and FNYEAQ. V was pared by 4 bases and J by 12 bases, with 16 bases between. CDR3 size: 12 residues. For the CDR3, the DNA is TGTGCCAGCAGCTCATACAACAGGGAGATGTACTTC. Amino acid sequence: CASSSYNREMYF.

This clonotype came up a few times. This chain uses TRBV5-1 with TRBJ1-1; TRBD1 is a possible D gene (6 bases). This CDR3 comprises 17 residues. CDR1 is SGHRS, CDR2 YFSETQ, per germline. Trimming took off 0 bases at V and 1 base at J, with 16 bases between the two ends. CDR3 nucleotides: TGCGCCAGCAGCTTGGAGGCGGGGGCGCGAGGGAACACTGAAGCTTTCTTT. Translated: CASSLEAGARGNTEAFF.

CDR3 loop: CASSTRTSGEETQYF. CDR3 sequence (DNA): TGTGCCAGCAGCACCCGTACTAGCGGAGAAGAGACCCAGTACTTC. V gene TRBV3-1 combines with J gene TRBJ2-5, with 8 bases lining up with TRBD2. After removal of 5 bases from V and 3 bases from J, the junction contained 8 bases not matched to a gene. The germline V gene encodes CDR1 LGHDT and CDR2 YNNKEL (reference sequence). The CDR3 loop spans 15 amino acids.

This clonotype was observed at least ten times. The V and J genes are TRBV5-1 and TRBJ2-7; D unclear. The CDR3 is 14 amino acids. From germline, CDR1 is SGHRS and CDR2 YFSETQ. V dropped 2 bases and J dropped 4 bases, with 13 bases sitting between them. CDR3 nucleotides: TGCGCCAGCAGCTTAGAAGGACGGCGGTACGAGCAGTACTTC. Translated: CASSLEGRRYEQYF.

This clonotype was seen many times. This chain connects TRBV7-9 to TRBJ2-3; no firm D call. The CDR3 contains 13 residues. The V gene lost 3 bases and the J gene lost 0 bases, with 4 bases spanning the gap. Germline assignment: CDR1 SEHNR and CDR2 FQNEAQ (reference sequence). CDR3 bases: TGTGCCAGCAGCTTGCCAAGCACAGATACGCAGTATTTT. Translation gives CASSLPSTDTQYF.

The chain is built from TRBV5-1 and TRBJ1-1, with D perhaps TRBD1 (6 bases). CDR1 and CDR2 (germline): SGHRS, YFSETQ. The length of the CDR3 is 15 residues. Deletions cut 1 base from V and 1 base from J, with 11 bases between. The CDR3 DNA is TGCGCCAGCAGCTTGAGGGCAGGGGAGAACACTGAAGCTTTCTTT. It is translated as CASSLRAGENTEAFF.

There are a few counts of this clonotype. The chain joins TRBV24-1 to TRBJ1-5, with 9 bases that match TRBD1. The germline V gene has CDR1 KGHDR and CDR2 SFDVKD. V trimming: 3 bases; J trimming: 1 base; junction bases outside the gene matches: 3. The CDR3 spans 16 residues. CDR3 sequence reads: CATSDRQGVSNQPQHF. CDR3 sequence (DNA): TGTGCCACCAGTGATAGACAGGGGGTGAGCAATCAGCCCCAGCATTTT.

The chain is built from TRBV5-4 and TRBJ2-7; D is perhaps TRBD1 or TRBD2 (6 bases each). V lost 2 bases, J lost 0 bases, and 12 bases lay in between. CDR3 size: 15 residues. Germline V gene data show CDR1 as SGHNT and CDR2 as YYREEE (reference sequence). CDR3 in DNA: TGTGCCAGCAGCTTAGAGGGGGGATACTCCTACGAGCAGTACTTC. Protein sequence: CASSLEGGYSYEQYF.

Ten or more counts support this clonotype. This chain joins TRBV7-2 and TRBJ2-1; D may be TRBD1 or TRBD2 (6 bases each). Germline V gene data show CDR1 as SGHTA and CDR2 as FQGNSA. The length of the CDR3 is 17 residues. V dropped 5 bases and J dropped 0 bases, with 17 bases sitting between them. The CDR3 region is CASSHRGGGFSYNEQFF. The CDR3 bases are TGTGCCAGCAGCCACAGAGGAGGGGGTTTCTCCTACAATGAGCAGTTCTTC. Combining the CDR3 with reference TRBV7-2 and TRBJ2-1 gives the whole variable domain GAGVSQSPSNKVTEKGKDVELRCDPISGHTALYWYRQSLGQGLEFLIYFQGNSAPDKSGLPSDRFSAERTGGSVSTLTIQRTQQEDSAVYLCASSHRGGGFSYNEQFFGPGTRLTVL.

This clonotype turned up a few times. The V and J genes are TRBV20-1 and TRBJ2-1, with 7 bases aligning to TRBD1. The CDR3 is 16 residues long. Germline V gives CDR1 DFQATT, CDR2 SNEGSKA (reference sequence). V lost 0 bases and J lost 5; bases outside the gene matches: 10. For the CDR3, the DNA is TGCAGTGCTAGAGACCCACAGGGGTATGAGCACAATGAGCAGTTCTTC. Translating gives CSARDPQGYEHNEQFF.

The chain is built from TRBV20-1 and TRBJ1-2; D uncertain. The CDR3 totals 12 residues. CDR1 is DFQATT and CDR2 is SNEGSKA in the germline V gene (reference sequence). Deletions cut 2 bases from V and 6 bases from J, with 10 bases between. The CDR3 coding sequence is TGCAGTGCTAGACCTCGGCTTGATGGCTACACCTTC. Its protein product is CSARPRLDGYTF.

This clonotype was seen only a few times. This sequence joins TRBV12-3 or TRBV12-4 and TRBJ2-3; D not certain. The CDR3 extends over 14 amino acids. Deletions cut 5 bases from V and 2 bases from J, with 11 bases between. The CDR3 protein is CASSIGPYTDTQYF. CDR3 in DNA: TGTGCCAGCAGTATCGGGCCTTACACAGATACGCAGTATTTT.

The chain uses TRBV7-2 and TRBJ2-5; possible D gene TRBD2, 6 bases. V was cut by 3 bases and J by 5 bases, with 19 bases left in between. The germline gives CDR1 SGHTA, CDR2 FQGNSA. This CDR3 is 16 amino acids long. CDR3 loop: CASSFPPGGGGETQYF. CDR3 in DNA: TGTGCCAGCAGCTTCCCCCCCGGGGGAGGAGGCGAGACCCAGTACTTC. The full variable domain, its missing parts supplied by reference TRBV7-2 and TRBJ2-5, is GAGVSQSPSNKVTEKGKDVELRCDPISGHTALYWYRQSLGQGLEFLIYFQGNSAPDKSGLPSDRFSAERTGGSVSTLTIQRTQQEDSAVYLCASSFPPGGGGETQYFGPGTRLLVL.

The chain recombines TRBV10-3 with TRBJ1-1; 10 positions match TRBD1. Trimming removed 4 bases from V and 6 bases from J; junction bases left unmatched: 5. CDR1 and CDR2 (germline): ENHRY, SYGVKD. This CDR3 has 14 residues. The CDR3 region is CAISGQGAVAEAFF. DNA for the CDR3: TGTGCCATCAGTGGACAGGGGGCTGTCGCTGAAGCTTTCTTT.

This clonotype was found a few times. The chain has TRBV4-2 and TRBJ2-3; TRBD2 aligns across 8 bases. Germline lookup yields CDR1 LGHNA and CDR2 YNFKEQ. V shed 0 bases and J 4 bases; nucleotides not matched to a gene: 15. CDR3 length: 19 residues. CDR3 sequence (DNA): TGTGCCAGCAGCCAAGAGGGGGCGGGAGGCCCTTCGGGGGCAGATACGCAGTATTTT. Translating gives CASSQEGAGGPSGADTQYF.

The CDR3 bases are TGTGCCAGCAGTACCCTGCCCACCGGGACTGAAGCTTTCTTT. Encoded protein: CASSTLPTGTEAFF. The gene calls are TRBV6-5 and TRBJ1-1; the D is unclear. The V end was cut by 5 bases, the J end by 5 bases, with 15 bases between. The CDR3 is 14 residues long. CDR1 and CDR2 (germline): MNHEY, SVGAGI.

This clonotype has a handful of counts. J is TRBJ2-1 and V is TRBV5-1; 7 positions agree with TRBD2. Per the germline V gene, CDR1 is SGHRS and CDR2 is YFSETQ. The CDR3 is made up of 17 amino acids. V lost 0 bases and J lost 7; bases outside the gene matches: 13. The CDR3 coding sequence is TGCGCCAGCAGCTTGGCCTTGGAAGGGAGGGCCACTAATGAGCAGTTCTTC. Translating gives CASSLALEGRATNEQFF.

V gene TRBV10-3 combines with J gene TRBJ2-7; TRBD2 matches 9 bases. V shed 5 bases, J shed 0 bases, and the junction held 11 bases outside the gene matches. The CDR3 has 17 residues. Germline V gives CDR1 ENHRY, CDR2 SYGVKD. CDR3 loop: CAISPSREGPSSYEQYF. DNA for the CDR3: TGTGCCATCAGTCCCTCGCGGGAGGGCCCGTCCTCCTACGAGCAGTACTTC.

This sequence joins TRBV30 and TRBJ1-3; D not certain. The germline V gene encodes CDR1 GTSNPN and CDR2 SVGIG (reference sequence). V was trimmed by 3 bases and J by 4 bases, leaving 13 bases between them. This CDR3 region has 14 residues. CDR3 sequence reads: CAWRILQDGNTIYF. Here the CDR3 DNA reads TGTGCCTGGAGAATCCTGCAGGACGGAAACACCATATATTTT.

V is TRBV29-1 and J is TRBJ1-1; D not certain. Trimming took 1 base from V and 1 from J, leaving 4 bases between them. The CDR3 has 12 amino acids. Germline CDR1 and CDR2: SQVTM and ANQGSEA. CDR3 protein: CSVEGQNTEAFF. The CDR3 DNA sequence: TGCAGCGTTGAAGGGCAGAACACTGAAGCTTTCTTT.